The next 2 T cell receptor beta chains were all read from a single sample in a study of shared clonotypes between healthy human individuals. Positively selected for CCR7, the CD45RO-negative cells used as naive CD8 cells excluded terminally differentiated effector memory CD45RA+ cells. Sequencing used immunoSEQ multiplex PCR; TCRdb keeps in-frame clones, though not all of them. The sample yields millions of clones, 85% to 95% seen once. The sequencing input was naive CD8+ T cells from PBMCs. Source of these receptors: a man aged 18 to 30 in good health. Some clones in this sample may be carry-over from other donors' samples.

Comments on this clone: The sample carries other DNA sequences with the same CDR3. The chain carries TRBV5-6 and TRBJ2-2; D remains unclear. The CDR3 sequence is 12 residues long. CDR1 and CDR2 (germline): SGHDT, YYEEEE. Deletions cut 0 bases from V and 8 bases from J, with 5 bases between. The CDR3 coding sequence is TGTGCCAGCAGCTTGGGGGTAGGGGAGCTGTTTTTT. This translates into CASSLGVGELFF.

The CDR3 region is CASRTGQRPSYEQYF. Here the CDR3 DNA reads TGTGCCAGCAGAACTGGACAGCGACCCTCCTACGAGCAGTACTTC. The gene calls are TRBV27 and TRBJ2-7; tentative D call: TRBD1 (6 bases). Germline-derived CDR1 and CDR2 are MNHEY and SMNVEV (reference sequence). V lost 6 bases and J lost 0, with 15 bases in between. The CDR3 spans 15 residues.